These 30 T cell receptor beta chains came from one sample sequenced in a study of shared clonotypes between healthy human individuals. Using immunoSEQ multiplex PCR, the repertoire was profiled, and TCRdb retains in-frame clones only, with some absent. The sample gives over a million clones, about 74% of which show up once; nearly 1.5% is in the top ten. Sequenced sample: memory CD4+ T cells sorted from blood. Subset: CD45RA-negative fraction. These receptors were obtained from a man aged 18 to 30 in good health.

The gene calls are TRBV19 and TRBJ2-4; maybe TRBD2 (5 bases). CDR3 length equals 13 residues. The germline V and J ends were trimmed by 7 bases and 3 bases, with 10 bases remaining between them. Germline V gene lookup returns CDR1 LNHDA and CDR2 SQIVND (reference sequence). The chain's CDR3 is CASNYGDKNIQYF. The CDR3 nucleotides read TGTGCCAGTAATTACGGGGACAAAAACATTCAGTACTTC.

V and J are TRBV29-1 and TRBJ2-1; D possibly corresponds to TRBD1 (6 bases). Trimming cost V 3 bases and J 0 bases, with 18 bases left between them. The CDR3 is 17 amino acids. Germline V gene data show CDR1 as SQVTM and CDR2 as ANQGSEA. CDR3 amino acids: CSVDRRFRGSSYNEQFF. CDR3 in DNA: TGCAGCGTTGATAGGAGGTTCAGGGGTAGCTCCTACAATGAGCAGTTCTTC.

The chain has TRBV7-6 and TRBJ2-5, with 9 bases identical to TRBD2. Per germline, CDR1 SGHVS and CDR2 FNYEAQ. J was trimmed by 4 bases and V by 5 bases; bases with no gene match: 11. This CDR3 comprises 16 residues. CDR3 nucleotide sequence: TGTGCCAGCAGCCTCATCCTAGCGGGGTTGGGAGAGACCCAGTACTTC. Protein sequence: CASSLILAGLGETQYF. Complete variable domain (other parts from reference TRBV7-6 and TRBJ2-5): GAGVSQSPRYKVTKRGQDVALRCDPISGHVSLYWYRQALGQGPEFLTYFNYEAQQDKSGLPNDRFSAERPEGSISTLTIQRTEQRDSAMYRCASSLILAGLGETQYFGPGTRLLVL.

The chain links TRBV15 to TRBJ2-1; 8 bases align to TRBD2. The V segment lost 6 bases and the J segment 7 bases; nucleotides outside the gene matches: 5. The germline CDR1 and CDR2 sequences are LNHNV and YYDKDF (reference sequence). CDR3 length equals 13 residues. CDR3 nucleotides: TGTGCCACCAGGACGGGAGGGCGAAATGAGCAGTTCTTC. Encoded protein: CATRTGGRNEQFF. Complete variable domain (other parts from reference TRBV15 and TRBJ2-1): DAMVIQNPRYQVTQFGKPVTLSCSQTLNHNVMYWYQQKSSQAPKLLFHYYDKDFNNEADTPDNFQSRRPNTSFCFLDIRSPGLGDTAMYLCATRTGGRNEQFFGPGTRLTVL.

The V call is TRBV10-3, the J call TRBJ2-7; 8 bases fit TRBD2. Trimming cost V 7 bases and J 6 bases; bases outside gene matches: 8. The CDR3 runs 13 residues. Germline V gene lookup returns CDR1 ENHRY and CDR2 SYGVKD. CDR3 protein: CAINGGGPAEQYF. CDR3 DNA: TGTGCCATCAATGGCGGGGGGCCGGCCGAGCAGTACTTC.

The gene calls are TRBV27 and TRBJ1-1; 7 bases are shared with TRBD1. J gave up 1 base and V 5 bases, and 7 bases lay outside the gene matches. Germline V gives CDR1 MNHEY, CDR2 SMNVEV (reference sequence). There are 15 residues in the CDR3. The CDR3 region has the DNA TGTGCCAGCAGTCCATTGGGACAGCCGAACACTGAAGCTTTCTTT. Translating it yields CASSPLGQPNTEAFF.

The rearrangement links TRBV6-5 to TRBJ1-1; D gene ambiguous. Trimming took 6 bases from V and 0 from J, leaving 5 bases between them. This CDR3 comprises 12 residues. Germline V gives CDR1 MNHEY, CDR2 SVGAGI. The CDR3 region has the DNA TGTGCCAGCAGGCGGATGAACACTGAAGCTTTCTTT. It encodes CASRRMNTEAFF.

This chain uses TRBV2 with TRBJ2-4, with D perhaps matching TRBD1 (7 bases). Trimming pared 4 bases from V and 0 bases from J, leaving 16 bases between. Per germline, CDR1 SNHLY and CDR2 FYNNEI. The CDR3 is 17 residues long. The CDR3 loop is CASSGQGGGLAKNIQYF. DNA of the CDR3: TGTGCCAGCAGTGGACAGGGAGGCGGGTTAGCCAAAAACATTCAGTACTTC.

The genes are TRBV25-1 and TRBJ2-5, with D unresolved. The DNA matches TRBJ2-7 better at its end, which makes the J call doubtful. CDR1 and CDR2 (germline): MGHDK, SYGVNS. The CDR3 is made up of 12 amino acids. The CDR3: CASSGQSYEQYF. The CDR3 nucleotides are TGTGCCAGCAGTGGTCAGTCATACGAGCAGTACTTC.

The CDR3: CASSPGGDFNYGYTF. CDR3 coding DNA: TGTGCCAGCAGTCCGGGGGGGGATTTTAACTATGGCTACACCTTC. V is TRBV28 and J is TRBJ1-2; D is possibly TRBD1 (5 bases). The CDR3 extends over 15 amino acids. Trimming took 5 bases from V and 1 from J, leaving 14 bases between them. Germline values: CDR1 MDHEN, CDR2 SYDVKM.

The V gene is TRBV29-1, the J gene TRBJ1-2, with 10 bases identical to TRBD1. CDR1 is SQVTM, CDR2 ANQGSEA, per germline. The CDR3 is made up of 13 amino acids. Trimming at V came to 6 bases and at J to 6 bases, leaving 7 bases not matched to a gene. The CDR3 spells CSVGDRGIHGYTF. CDR3 coding DNA: TGCAGCGTCGGGGACAGGGGAATTCATGGCTACACCTTC.

This chain joins TRBV30 and TRBJ1-2; D may be TRBD1 (5 bases). V was pared by 5 bases and J by 0 bases, with 19 bases between. Germline CDR1 GTSNPN, CDR2 SVGIG (reference sequence). CDR3 length: 16 amino acids. In nucleotides, the CDR3 is TGTGCCTGGGACGATTCGGGGGACTATTCTAACTATGGCTACACCTTC. Translation gives CAWDDSGDYSNYGYTF.

This clone was seen more than once but under ten times. The chain has TRBV30 and TRBJ2-2; D possibly corresponds to TRBD2 (6 bases). Trimming took 2 bases from V and 3 from J, leaving 19 bases between them. The CDR3 extends over 17 amino acids. The germline CDR1 and CDR2 sequences are GTSNPN and SVGIG (reference sequence). This chain's CDR3 is CAWSLPGRGGDTGELFF. Written as DNA, the CDR3 is TGTGCCTGGAGTCTCCCTGGAAGGGGCGGGGACACCGGGGAGCTGTTTTTT.

The chain employs TRBV5-1 and TRBJ2-2, with a possible D match to TRBD1 (6 bases). The germline gives CDR1 SGHRS, CDR2 YFSETQ. The CDR3 sequence is 13 residues long. Trimming removed 9 bases at V and 7 bases at J, with 16 bases between. The CDR3 spells CATPQGPGGELFF. The CDR3, as DNA: TGCGCCACCCCTCAGGGGCCCGGCGGGGAGCTGTTTTTT.

This chain uses TRBV6-6 with TRBJ2-5; D possibly corresponds to TRBD1 (5 bases). V lost 0 bases and J 6 bases, leaving 11 bases between the germline ends. The CDR3 has 14 residues. Germline-derived CDR1 and CDR2 are MNHNY and SVGAGI (reference sequence). CDR3 DNA sequence: TGTGCCAGCAGTTACTCGAGGACATCCAAGACCCAGTACTTC. The encoded protein is CASSYSRTSKTQYF.

This clone appeared a single time. This CDR3 is also generated by other DNA sequences in the sample. V and J are TRBV5-1 and TRBJ2-5; no definite D call. Germline-derived CDR1 and CDR2 are SGHRS and YFSETQ. There are 12 residues in the CDR3. V lost 0 bases and J lost 5, with 5 bases in between. The CDR3 DNA reads TGCGCCAGCAGCTTGGCCAGGGAGACCCAGTACTTC. Translation: CASSLARETQYF.

The rearrangement joins TRBV5-1 to TRBJ1-1, with D uncertain. Between the trimmed V and J ends, which lost 9 bases and 3 bases, there was a span of 21 bases. This CDR3 comprises 15 residues. Germline loops: CDR1 SGHRS, CDR2 YFSETQ. In DNA form, the CDR3 reads TGCGCCACCACGATGACGTCCAGGCTGGACACTGAAGCTTTCTTT. Amino acid sequence: CATTMTSRLDTEAFF.

To note about this clone: Distinct nucleotide sequences in the sample also encode this CDR3. The rearrangement links TRBV18 to TRBJ1-2; 8 positions match TRBD1. Per the germline V gene, CDR1 is KGHSH and CDR2 is LQKENI. Losses at the gene ends were 4 bases for V and 2 bases for J; bases not matched to a gene: 0. The CDR3 runs 13 residues. The CDR3 DNA follows: TGTGCCAGCTCACGGACAGGGAACTATGGCTACACCTTC. Protein product: CASSRTGNYGYTF.

This sequence joins TRBV6-5 and TRBJ1-2; perhaps TRBD1 as D (5 bases). This CDR3 comprises 15 residues. Germline assignment: CDR1 MNHEY and CDR2 SVGAGI. V shed 5 bases and J shed 4 bases, with 17 bases lying between them. CDR3: CASSPLKGPIYGYTF. The CDR3 coding sequence is TGTGCCAGCAGTCCACTGAAGGGGCCTATCTATGGCTACACCTTC.

This clone was counted a few times. The gene calls are TRBV7-3 and TRBJ2-7, with 8 bases that match TRBD1. Germline CDR1 and CDR2: SGHTA and FQGTGA. There are 13 residues in the CDR3. J lost 6 bases, V lost 5 bases, and 6 bases had no gene match. The CDR3 protein is CASSQDRDSEQYF. The CDR3 nucleotides are TGTGCCAGCAGCCAGGACAGGGACTCCGAGCAGTACTTC.

This clone was detected a few times. The rearrangement uses TRBV14 and TRBJ1-2; TRBD1 matches 7 bases. Germline trimming cut 0 bases from V and 5 bases from J; bases unmatched to any gene: 6. The CDR3 sequence is 15 residues long. Per the germline V gene, CDR1 is SGHDN and CDR2 is FVKESK. The CDR3 spells CASSQEGTAAYGYTF. In DNA form, the CDR3 reads TGTGCCAGCAGCCAAGAAGGGACAGCTGCGTATGGCTACACCTTC.

In this sample, this clone turned up once. This chain joins TRBV5-1 and TRBJ2-7; perhaps TRBD2 as D (6 bases). V was clipped by 4 bases and J by 5 bases, with 19 bases between them. Germline V gives CDR1 SGHRS, CDR2 YFSETQ. The CDR3 is 15 residues long. The CDR3 is CASSPGWRVGDEQYF. CDR3 bases: TGCGCCAGCAGCCCCGGGTGGAGGGTTGGTGACGAGCAGTACTTC.

This clone has only one observation. This chain uses TRBV2 with TRBJ2-7; 7 bases fit TRBD2. The CDR3 extends over 15 amino acids. V was pared by 4 bases and J by 0 bases, with 6 bases of the junction left unmatched. Germline CDR1 reads SNHLY; CDR2 reads FYNNEI. DNA for the CDR3: TGTGCCAGCAGTGGGGATAGCGGGTTCTCCTACGAGCAGTACTTC. Translated: CASSGDSGFSYEQYF.

J is TRBJ2-3 and V is TRBV30; 12 nucleotides align to TRBD2. The CDR3 has 16 residues. Germline V CDR1 and CDR2: GTSNPN, SVGIG (reference sequence). V was clipped by 0 bases and J by 5 bases; unmatched bases: 6. The DNA of the CDR3 is TGTGCCTGGAGTGTTGGACTAGCGGGGAGAGGAGATACGCAGTATTTT. As protein: CAWSVGLAGRGDTQYF.

The rearrangement uses TRBV5-1 and TRBJ1-3; 7 positions match TRBD1. The CDR3 contains 14 residues. Germline V CDR1 and CDR2: SGHRS, YFSETQ. Trimming cost V 4 bases and J 4 bases; bases outside gene matches: 5. CDR3 in amino acids: CASSNGQVGNTIYF. The CDR3 nucleotides are TGCGCCAGCAGCAACGGACAGGTCGGAAACACCATATATTTT.

In regard to this clone: A clone one base away is much larger, so this may be a read error. The sample has other DNA sequences that encode this CDR3 too. The V call is TRBV30, the J call TRBJ2-2, with TRBD1 as a possible D gene (6 bases). The CDR3 length is 15 residues. The germline CDR1 and CDR2 sequences are GTSNPN and SVGIG (reference sequence). The CDR3 DNA reads as TGTGCCTGGAGTGTACAGAGCAGGGGTGCCGGGGAGCTGTTCTTT. It is translated as CAWSVQSRGAGELFF.

This clone was picked up a small number of times. The chain links TRBV6-1 to TRBJ2-5; 7 bases fit TRBD1. CDR1 and CDR2 from the germline V gene are MNHNS and SASEGT. V gave up 6 bases and J gave up 5 bases; unmatched junction bases: 12. There are 15 residues in the CDR3. The CDR3 sequence: CASSVTGHGVETQYF. The CDR3 DNA reads as TGTGCCAGCAGCGTGACAGGGCACGGAGTCGAGACCCAGTACTTC.

The V and J genes are TRBV18 and TRBJ1-2; TRBD1 might be the D (6 bases). The CDR3 loop spans 14 amino acids. Germline CDR1 and CDR2: KGHSH and LQKENI. V was clipped by 5 bases and J by 4 bases, with 14 bases between them. The CDR3 reads CASSKTQGSYGYTF. CDR3 nucleotides: TGTGCCAGCTCAAAGACCCAGGGGTCCTATGGCTACACCTTC.

The chain uses TRBV6-1 and TRBJ1-6; the match to TRBD1 covers 9 bases. CDR3 size: 14 residues. With V trimmed by 6 bases and J by 9 bases, 6 bases remained unmatched. Germline V lookup: CDR1 MNHNS, CDR2 SASEGT. DNA of the CDR3: TGTGCCAGCAGGCCGGGACAGGGAATTTCACCCCTCCACTTT. Translated: CASRPGQGISPLHF.

This rearrangement joins TRBV7-8 to TRBJ1-6, with 7 bases identical to TRBD1. The CDR3 consists of 18 residues. In germline, CDR1 is SGHVS, CDR2 FQNEAQ. V shed 5 bases, J shed 0 bases, and the junction held 10 bases outside the gene matches. The CDR3 sequence: CASSPFAGGSSYNSPLHF. DNA for the CDR3: TGTGCCAGCAGCCCTTTTGCAGGGGGGAGCTCCTATAATTCACCCCTCCACTTT.